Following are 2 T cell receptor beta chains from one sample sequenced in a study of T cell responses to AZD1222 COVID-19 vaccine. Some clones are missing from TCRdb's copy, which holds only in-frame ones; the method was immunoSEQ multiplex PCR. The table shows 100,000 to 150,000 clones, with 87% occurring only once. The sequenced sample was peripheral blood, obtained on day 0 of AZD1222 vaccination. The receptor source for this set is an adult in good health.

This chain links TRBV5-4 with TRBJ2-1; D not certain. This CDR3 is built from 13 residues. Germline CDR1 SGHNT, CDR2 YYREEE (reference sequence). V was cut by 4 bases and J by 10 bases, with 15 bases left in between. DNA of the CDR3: TGTGCCAGCAGCAGCCCCGGGCCAACGGAGCAGTTCTTC. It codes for CASSSPGPTEQFF. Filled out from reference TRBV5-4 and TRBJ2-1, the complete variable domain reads ETGVTQSPTHLIKTRGQQVTLRCSSQSGHNTVSWYQQALGQGPQFIFQYYREEENGRGNFPPRFSGLQFPNYSSELNVNALELDDSALYLCASSSPGPTEQFFGPGTRLTVL.

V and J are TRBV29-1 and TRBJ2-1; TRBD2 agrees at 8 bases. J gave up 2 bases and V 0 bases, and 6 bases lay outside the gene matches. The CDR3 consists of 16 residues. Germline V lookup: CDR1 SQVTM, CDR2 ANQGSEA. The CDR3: CSVEEGRGVTYNEQFF. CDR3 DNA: TGCAGCGTTGAAGAAGGGCGGGGGGTAACCTACAATGAGCAGTTCTTC.